This T cell receptor (beta chain) originates from a study of regulatory T cells in long-lasting Graves disease. Study results and limitations: Favoring TRBV28, TRBJ1-2 and TRBJ2-5 was a feature seen in persistent disease.

V was trimmed by 3 bases and J by 1 base, leaving 12 bases between them. Germline CDR1 DFQATT, CDR2 SNEGSKA (reference sequence). The CDR3 is 14 amino acids. Arm-PCR of CDR3 regions with iRepertoire HTBI primers generated TCR beta libraries. From the multiplex PCR reads, TCRdb called clonotypes with MiXCR, one entry per CDR3 protein. There are about 660,000 distinct CDR3 sequences in the sample; about 32% occur only once, and about 42% lies in the top ten. Note on this clonotype: Antigen: not known.

Time point given: persistent/refractory GD, antithyroid drugs over 5 years with positive TRAb. Researchers made the TCR library from RNA that was extracted from PBMCs. Sequencing was performed on peripheral blood mononuclear cells (PBMCs), taken when the disease was refractory, from a patient treated with antithyroid drugs. The chain recombines TRBV20-1 with TRBJ1-1; no clear D. The receptor comes from a female donor with Graves disease. CDR3 sequence: CSARGGPGNTEAFF. Here the CDR3 DNA reads TGCAGTGCTAGGGGAGGCCCCGGGAACACTGAAGCTTTCTTT.